This T cell receptor beta chain comes out of a study of cytomegalovirus exposure and HLA in healthy donors. The V end lost 7 bases, the J end lost 0 bases, and 13 bases lay between the germline ends. Looked up from germline, CDR1 is LGHNA and CDR2 is YSLEER. The CDR3 extends over 14 amino acids. The PCR used 60 Vbeta and 13 Jbeta primers. TCRdb keeps only in-frame clones here, not all; method: immunoSEQ multiplex PCR. The table includes about 120,000 clones, around 75% detected once. Regarding this clone: The antigen is undetermined.

Nominally healthy donors were sampled, though unrecorded immune exposures were likely. Study findings and constraints: In an earlier analysis, in 587 donors, most V segments appeared productive either ~87% or ~30% of the time.

This receptor was taken from a woman between 50 and 59 years old in good health and CMV-seropositive. The material sequenced was PBMCs. This chain joins TRBV4-3 and TRBJ2-7; possibly TRBD2 for D (5 bases). CDR3 sequence reads: CASTPSGYSYEQYF. DNA for the CDR3: TGCGCCAGCACCCCGTCGGGGTACTCCTACGAGCAGTACTTC.